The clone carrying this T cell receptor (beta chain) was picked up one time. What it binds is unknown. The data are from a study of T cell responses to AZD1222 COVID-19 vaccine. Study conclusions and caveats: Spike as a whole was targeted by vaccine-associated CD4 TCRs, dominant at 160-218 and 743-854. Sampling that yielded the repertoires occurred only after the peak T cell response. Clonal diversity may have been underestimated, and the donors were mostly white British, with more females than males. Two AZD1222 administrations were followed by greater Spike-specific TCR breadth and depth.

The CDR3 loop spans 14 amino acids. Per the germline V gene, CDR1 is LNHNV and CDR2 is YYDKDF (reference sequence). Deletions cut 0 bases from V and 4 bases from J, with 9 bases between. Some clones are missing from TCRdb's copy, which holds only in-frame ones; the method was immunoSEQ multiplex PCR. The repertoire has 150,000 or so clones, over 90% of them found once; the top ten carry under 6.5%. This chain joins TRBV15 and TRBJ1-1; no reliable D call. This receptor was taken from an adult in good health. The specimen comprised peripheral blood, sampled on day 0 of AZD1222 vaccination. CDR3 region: CATSRDMEGTEAFF. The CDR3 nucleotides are TGTGCCACCAGCAGAGATATGGAGGGCACTGAAGCTTTCTTT.